A single sample gave rise to the 9 T cell receptor beta chains below, sequenced in a study of blood T cell repertoires in COVID-19. The method was immunoSEQ multiplex PCR; TCRdb's version includes in-frame clones alone and lacks a portion of them. The table shows 250,000 to 300,000 clones, with 86% occurring only once. Sequencing input: peripheral blood. These receptor sequences come from a woman in her 70s with COVID-19, enrolled during active disease.

The chain combines TRBV9 with TRBJ1-4, with D uncertain. V lost 2 bases and J 9 bases, leaving 8 bases between the germline ends. The CDR3 loop spans 12 amino acids. The V gene's germline CDR1 is SGDLS and CDR2 YYNGEE. This chain's CDR3 is CASSVDEKKLFF. CDR3 nucleotide sequence: TGTGCCAGCAGCGTCGATGAGAAAAAACTGTTTTTT.

The chain combines TRBV6-2 or TRBV6-3 with TRBJ2-1; D gene unclear. The V and J ends lost 2 bases and 10 bases respectively, with 12 bases between them. The CDR3 extends over 13 amino acids. Germline V CDR1 and CDR2: MNHEY, SVGEGT. The chain's CDR3 is CASSYPILPEQFF. The CDR3 nucleotides read TGTGCCAGCAGTTACCCTATACTACCCGAGCAGTTCTTC.

The chain carries TRBV5-1 and TRBJ1-1; 7 positions match TRBD1. The germline CDR1 and CDR2 sequences are SGHRS and YFSETQ. V lost 0 bases to trimming and J lost 9 bases; unmatched junction nucleotides: 11. This CDR3 spans 15 amino acids. CDR3 nucleotides: TGCGCCAGCAGCTTGGAAGGTTCAGGGACAGAAAAAGCTTTCTTT. Its translation: CASSLEGSGTEKAFF.

In its sample, this clone ranks as medium-sized (0.01 to 0.1%). J is TRBJ1-2 and V is TRBV27, with 9 positions matching TRBD1. The CDR3 runs to 14 residues. Germline V gene data show CDR1 as MNHEY and CDR2 as SMNVEV (reference sequence). Germline trimming cut 0 bases from V and 11 bases from J; bases unmatched to any gene: 7. The CDR3 here is CASSLSGTGLKYTF. CDR3 bases: TGTGCCAGCAGTTTATCCGGGACAGGGTTAAAGTACACCTTC.

This chain joins TRBV30 and TRBJ1-1; unclear D gene. With 0 bases removed from V and 2 bases from J, the gap between germline ends came to 10 bases. In germline, CDR1 is GTSNPN, CDR2 SVGIG (reference sequence). This CDR3 comprises 14 residues. Written as DNA, the CDR3 is TGTGCCTGGAGTGTCGGGAGTTTAAACACTGAAGCTTTCTTT. It is translated as CAWSVGSLNTEAFF.

This clone was observed a few times. The chain uses TRBV7-3 and TRBJ2-2, with 13 bases aligning to TRBD2. Trimming took 5 bases from V and 5 from J; bases not matched to a gene: 11. The CDR3 covers 18 residues. Germline V gene data show CDR1 as SGHTA and CDR2 as FQGTGA. The CDR3, as DNA: TGTGCCAGCAGCACCAGGACTAGCGGGGGCTCTAGTACCGGGGAGCTGTTTTTT. It yields the protein CASSTRTSGGSSTGELFF.

In regard to this clone: Other nucleotide sequences from this sample produce the same CDR3. The chain is built from TRBV2 and TRBJ1-5; 8 nucleotides align to TRBD1. The V gene's germline CDR1 is SNHLY and CDR2 FYNNEI. This CDR3 spans 13 amino acids. The ends lost 4 bases at V and 4 bases at J; junction bases unmatched: 0. CDR3 region: CASSGQGNQPQHF. CDR3 bases: TGTGCCAGCAGTGGACAGGGGAATCAGCCCCAGCATTTT.

The V call is TRBV4-2, the J call TRBJ2-7; D perhaps matches TRBD2 (5 bases). CDR1 and CDR2 (germline): LGHNA, YNFKEQ. V gave up 0 bases and J gave up 0 bases, with 9 bases separating them. The CDR3 extends over 15 amino acids. The CDR3 DNA sequence: TGTGCCAGCAGCCAAGACTCGGACTTCTCCTACGAGCAGTACTTC. Its translation is CASSQDSDFSYEQYF.

This chain links TRBV10-3 with TRBJ2-7; D unclear. Germline values: CDR1 ENHRY, CDR2 SYGVKD. This CDR3 has 12 amino acids. The V end lost 7 bases, the J end lost 0 bases, and 7 bases lay between the germline ends. This chain's CDR3 is CAIMGSSYEQYF. DNA for the CDR3: TGTGCCATCATGGGCAGCTCCTACGAGCAGTACTTC.